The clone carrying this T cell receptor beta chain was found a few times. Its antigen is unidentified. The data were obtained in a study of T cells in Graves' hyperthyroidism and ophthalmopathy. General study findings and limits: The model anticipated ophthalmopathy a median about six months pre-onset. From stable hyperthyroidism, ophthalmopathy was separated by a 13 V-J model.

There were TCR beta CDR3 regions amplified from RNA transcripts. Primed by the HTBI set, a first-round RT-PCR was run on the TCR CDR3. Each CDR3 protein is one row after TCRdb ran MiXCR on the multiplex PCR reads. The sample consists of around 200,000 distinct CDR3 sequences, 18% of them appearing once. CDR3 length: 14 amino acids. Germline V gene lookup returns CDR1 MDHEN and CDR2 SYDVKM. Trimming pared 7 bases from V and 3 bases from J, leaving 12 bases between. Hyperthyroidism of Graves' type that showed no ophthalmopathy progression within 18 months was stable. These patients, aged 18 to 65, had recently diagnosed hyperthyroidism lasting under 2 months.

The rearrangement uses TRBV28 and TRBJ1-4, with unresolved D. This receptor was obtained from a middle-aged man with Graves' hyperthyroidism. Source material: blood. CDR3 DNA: TGTGCCAGCATTCCAAGAGGGCCTAATGAAAAACTGTTTTTT. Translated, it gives CASIPRGPNEKLFF.